Following are 10 T cell receptor beta chains from one sample sequenced in a study of cytomegalovirus exposure and HLA in healthy donors. Vbeta (60) and Jbeta (13) primers were used in the PCR. Sequencing used immunoSEQ multiplex PCR; TCRdb keeps in-frame clones, though not all of them. The sample holds 90,000 or so clones, 80% seen once. Sequencing used PBMCs. The receptors derive from a man aged 45-65 years in good health and CMV-seropositive.

J is TRBJ2-4 and V is TRBV11-1, with D possibly matching TRBD2 (5 bases). This CDR3 spans 15 amino acids. Per the germline V gene, CDR1 is SGHAT and CDR2 is FQDESV (reference sequence). V lost 5 bases and J 0 bases, leaving 11 bases between the germline ends. The CDR3 loop reads CASSNGLLAKNIQYF. The CDR3 DNA reads TGTGCCAGCAGCAACGGACTCTTAGCCAAAAACATTCAGTACTTC.

This clone was counted between two and nine times. This chain connects TRBV19 to TRBJ2-1; perhaps TRBD1 as D (5 bases). V was shortened by 2 bases and J by 10 bases, with 18 bases between the two germline ends. The CDR3 totals 15 residues. Germline values: CDR1 LNHDA, CDR2 SQIVND (reference sequence). CDR3 nucleotides: TGTGCCAGTAGTATATTGAGTTTAGGGGTCAACGAGCAGTTCTTC. It codes for CASSILSLGVNEQFF.

The chain employs TRBV2 and TRBJ1-5, with 8 nucleotides matching TRBD1. In germline, CDR1 is SNHLY, CDR2 FYNNEI. The CDR3 is 15 residues long. V shed 6 bases and J 6 bases; nucleotides not matched to a gene: 10. The CDR3 loop reads CASRETRTGFQPQHF. Here the CDR3 DNA reads TGTGCCAGCAGAGAGACTAGGACAGGGTTTCAGCCCCAGCATTTT.

The chain couples TRBV7-2 to TRBJ1-5; D remains ambiguous. Germline V gene data show CDR1 as SGHTA and CDR2 as FQGNSA. CDR3 length: 14 amino acids. V lost 0 bases and J 0 bases, leaving 3 bases between the germline ends. The CDR3 sequence is CASSLASSNQPQHF. DNA for the CDR3: TGTGCCAGCAGCTTAGCCAGTAGCAATCAGCCCCAGCATTTT.

For this clone: At one end, the junction sequence differs from germline, possibly due to a read error. This chain uses TRBV30 with TRBJ2-6; 9 bases match TRBD1. The germline gives CDR1 GTSNPN, CDR2 SVGIG (reference sequence). The CDR3 runs 17 residues. CDR3 residues: CAWIAGQGLAGANGLTF. CDR3 bases: TGTGCCTGGATTGCAGGACAGGGGCTCGCTGGGGCCAACGGCCTGACTTTC. Complete variable domain (other parts from reference TRBV30 and TRBJ2-6): SQTIHQWPATLVQPVGSPLSLECTVEGTSNPNLYWYRQAAGRGLQLLFYSVGIGQISSEVPQNLSASRPQDRQFILSSKKLLLSDSGFYLCAWIAGQGLAGANGLTFGAGSRLTVL.

V is TRBV6-1 and J is TRBJ2-1; TRBD2 matches at 7 bases. V shed 5 bases and J 0 bases; nucleotides not matched to a gene: 1. The germline V gene has CDR1 MNHNS and CDR2 SASEGT. The CDR3 has 14 residues. The DNA for the CDR3 is TGTGCCAGCAGTTGGGGGGGCTCCTACAATGAGCAGTTCTTC. This sequence encodes CASSWGGSYNEQFF.

The V gene is TRBV6-4, the J gene TRBJ2-3, with 8 positions matching TRBD2. J lost 3 bases, V lost 5 bases, and 13 bases had no gene match. Germline V lookup: CDR1 MRHNA, CDR2 SNTAGT. CDR3 length equals 17 residues. CDR3 DNA: TGTGCCAGCAGTCCTTCCAGAGCGGGAGTGGGAACAGATACGCAGTATTTT. This gives the protein CASSPSRAGVGTDTQYF.

The V gene is TRBV5-4, the J gene TRBJ2-3, with 10 bases lining up with TRBD2. Trimming at V came to 4 bases and at J to 4 bases, leaving 3 bases not matched to a gene. The CDR3 spans 14 residues. The germline gives CDR1 SGHNT, CDR2 YYREEE (reference sequence). CDR3 region: CASSPLAGADTQYF. CDR3 DNA sequence: TGTGCCAGCAGCCCGCTAGCGGGGGCAGATACGCAGTATTTT.

The genes are TRBV5-1 and TRBJ2-3, with TRBD2 as a possible D gene (5 bases). Trimming stripped 1 base from V and 4 bases from J, with 13 bases between. The germline V gene has CDR1 SGHRS and CDR2 YFSETQ. The CDR3 is made up of 15 amino acids. CDR3 loop: CASSLSGSLADTQYF. CDR3 DNA: TGCGCCAGCAGCTTGAGTGGGAGCCTGGCAGATACGCAGTATTTT.

The J gene is TRBJ1-4, the V gene TRBV2; D is undetermined. The CDR3 loop spans 15 amino acids. Trimming removed 6 bases from V and 5 bases from J, with 16 bases in between. The V gene's germline CDR1 is SNHLY and CDR2 FYNNEI. CDR3 sequence (DNA): TGTGCCAGCAGCGGTTTTTTGGGCGAAAATGAAAAACTGTTTTTT. Translating gives CASSGFLGENEKLFF.